This is a list of T cell receptor beta chains from one sample in a study of blood T cell repertoires in COVID-19. Profiled with immunoSEQ multiplex PCR; TCRdb holds only in-frame clones, not every one. The sample yields about 250,000 clones, 86% seen once. The sequencing sample was made of PBMCs or T cells enriched from blood (not recorded which). The receptor set was obtained from a man aged 40-49 years who had recovered from COVID-19. Both conserved end residues are part of each CDR3. A D gene is named only where the DNA matches it firmly. The size field is filled for only some rows; it gives once, few, many or a size class.

v_gene: TRBV24-1
abundance: -
len: 14
j_gene: TRBJ1-2
d_gene: TRBD1
CDR3nt: TGTGCCACCAGTGAGCGGACAGGGACCTATGGCTACACCTTC
CDR3aa: CATSERTGTYGYTF

v_gene: TRBV30
abundance: -
len: 12
j_gene: TRBJ1-4
d_gene: -
CDR3nt: TGTGCCTGGGAGACGGGGGAGGAAAAACTGTTTTTT
CDR3aa: CAWETGEEKLFF

v_gene: TRBV3-1/TRBV3-2
abundance: -
len: 17
j_gene: TRBJ2-5
d_gene: TRBD1
CDR3nt: TGTGCCAGCAGCCAAGATTTGGGCAGGGGGCCATCGGAGACCCAGTACTTC
CDR3aa: CASSQDLGRGPSETQYF

v_gene: TRBV2
abundance: once
len: 14
j_gene: TRBJ2-7
d_gene: -
CDR3nt: TGTGCCAGCAGTGAAACAGGGAGTACCTACGAGCAGTACTTC
CDR3aa: CASSETGSTYEQYF

v_gene: TRBV11-2
abundance: -
len: 18
j_gene: TRBJ2-5
d_gene: TRBD2
CDR3nt: TGTGCCAGCAGCTTCGGTAGTCTAGCGGGATTATTTCAAGAGACCCAGTACTTC
CDR3aa: CASSFGSLAGLFQETQYF

v_gene: TRBV30
abundance: -
len: 13
j_gene: TRBJ2-1
d_gene: TRBD2
CDR3nt: TGTGCCTGGAGGGGGGAGGGAGGCAATGAGCAGTTCTTC
CDR3aa: CAWRGEGGNEQFF

v_gene: TRBV3-1/TRBV3-2
abundance: -
len: 15
j_gene: TRBJ1-3
d_gene: -
CDR3nt: TGTGCCAGCAGCCAAGGGGCAGGGTATGGAAACACCATATATTTT
CDR3aa: CASSQGAGYGNTIYF

v_gene: TRBV6-1
abundance: -
len: 13
j_gene: TRBJ2-1
d_gene: -
CDR3nt: TGTGCCAGCAGTGAAGTGCGGAACAATGAGCAGTTCTTC
CDR3aa: CASSEVRNNEQFF

v_gene: TRBV14
abundance: -
len: 15
j_gene: TRBJ1-2
d_gene: -
CDR3nt: TGTGCCAGCAGCCAAGATCGGATCAGGGTTTATGGCTACACCTTC
CDR3aa: CASSQDRIRVYGYTF

v_gene: TRBV29-1
abundance: -
len: 13
j_gene: TRBJ1-2
d_gene: -
CDR3nt: TGCAGCGTCGGGACAAACCCCCACTATGGCTACACCTTC
CDR3aa: CSVGTNPHYGYTF

v_gene: TRBV5-4
abundance: -
len: 14
j_gene: TRBJ1-2
d_gene: -
CDR3nt: TGTGCCAGCAGCTTGGGAGGGCTGGTGGTTGGCTACACCTTC
CDR3aa: CASSLGGLVVGYTF

v_gene: TRBV5-6
abundance: once
len: 15
j_gene: TRBJ1-1
d_gene: TRBD1
CDR3nt: TGTGCCAGCAGCGTAAGCAAGACAGGGTACACTGAAGCTTTCTTT
CDR3aa: CASSVSKTGYTEAFF

v_gene: TRBV27
abundance: once
len: 15
j_gene: TRBJ2-7
d_gene: -
CDR3nt: TGTGCCAGCAGTTTAGGACAGTTAGGCGGGTACGAGCAGTACTTC
CDR3aa: CASSLGQLGGYEQYF

v_gene: TRBV19
abundance: -
len: 14
j_gene: TRBJ1-2
d_gene: TRBD1
CDR3nt: TGTGCCAGTAGTAGTCGTGAGACAGGGGGCGGCTACACCTTC
CDR3aa: CASSSRETGGGYTF

v_gene: TRBV9
abundance: -
len: 17
j_gene: TRBJ2-1
d_gene: TRBD2
CDR3nt: TGTGCCAGCAGCGCCGGGACTAGCGGGGACAACTACAATGAGCAGTTCTTC
CDR3aa: CASSAGTSGDNYNEQFF

v_gene: TRBV25-1
abundance: -
len: 16
j_gene: TRBJ2-1
d_gene: TRBD2
CDR3nt: TGTGCCAGCAGTGAAACGGGACTAGCGGGAGGTAATGAGCAGTTCTTC
CDR3aa: CASSETGLAGGNEQFF

v_gene: TRBV27
abundance: -
len: 15
j_gene: TRBJ2-7
d_gene: TRBD2
CDR3nt: TGTGCCAGCAGTTTGGGGCTAGCGGGATACTACGAGCAGTACTTC
CDR3aa: CASSLGLAGYYEQYF

v_gene: TRBV7-9
abundance: -
len: 17
j_gene: TRBJ2-1
d_gene: TRBD1
CDR3nt: TGTGCCAGCAGCCTAGGAGGACAGGAAGGCTCCTACAATGAGCAGTTCTTC
CDR3aa: CASSLGGQEGSYNEQFF

v_gene: TRBV6-1
abundance: -
len: 15
j_gene: TRBJ2-1
d_gene: -
CDR3nt: TGTGCCAGCAGTGAATCGAGGCTAGCCTACAATGAGCAGTTCTTC
CDR3aa: CASSESRLAYNEQFF

v_gene: TRBV12-5
abundance: -
len: 15
j_gene: TRBJ2-1
d_gene: -
CDR3nt: TGTGCTAGTGGTACAGCAAGGACAGGGCGGGAGGAGCAGTTCTTC
CDR3aa: CASGTARTGREEQFF

v_gene: TRBV5-5
abundance: few
len: 15
j_gene: TRBJ2-7
d_gene: TRBD2
CDR3nt: TGTGCCAGCAACGGGGGGGTTGTAGTAACCTACGAGCAGTACTTC
CDR3aa: CASNGGVVVTYEQYF

v_gene: TRBV28
abundance: once
len: 16
j_gene: TRBJ2-1
d_gene: -
CDR3nt: TGTGCCAGCAGTTTAGGAAGCGGGGAGGGGGTCAATGAGCAGTTCTTC
CDR3aa: CASSLGSGEGVNEQFF

v_gene: TRBV10-3
abundance: -
len: 15
j_gene: TRBJ2-7
d_gene: TRBD1
CDR3nt: TGTGCCATCAGTGACTCTAAGACAGGGGGCAAAGAGCAGTACTTC
CDR3aa: CAISDSKTGGKEQYF

v_gene: TRBV3-1/TRBV3-2
abundance: -
len: 18
j_gene: TRBJ2-3
d_gene: TRBD2
CDR3nt: TGTGCCAGCAGCCAAGTCCTCCCCGGGACTAGCGCCCCAGATACGCAGTATTTT
CDR3aa: CASSQVLPGTSAPDTQYF

v_gene: TRBV7-6
abundance: -
len: 16
j_gene: TRBJ2-7
d_gene: TRBD2
CDR3nt: TGTGCCAGCAGCCAGGGGGGTGGGCTAGCGGGGTACGAGCAGTACTTC
CDR3aa: CASSQGGGLAGYEQYF

v_gene: TRBV18
abundance: -
len: 19
j_gene: TRBJ2-7
d_gene: TRBD2
CDR3nt: TGTGCCAGCTCACCTAGGACAGGGACTAGCGGGAGACTCGAAAACGAGCAGTACTTC
CDR3aa: CASSPRTGTSGRLENEQYF

v_gene: TRBV3-1/TRBV3-2
abundance: -
len: 14
j_gene: TRBJ2-7
d_gene: -
CDR3nt: TGTGCCAGCAGCCCACAGGACGCATACTACGAGCAGTACTTC
CDR3aa: CASSPQDAYYEQYF

v_gene: TRBV11-2
abundance: few
len: 13
j_gene: TRBJ1-1
d_gene: -
CDR3nt: TGTGCCAGCAGCTTGGAAAGGGGGAGTGAAGCTTTCTTT
CDR3aa: CASSLERGSEAFF

v_gene: TRBV6-5
abundance: -
len: 14
j_gene: TRBJ1-6
d_gene: TRBD1
CDR3nt: TGTGCCAGCAACCGGGACAGGGGGAATTCACCCCTCCACTTT
CDR3aa: CASNRDRGNSPLHF

v_gene: TRBV4-1
abundance: -
len: 18
j_gene: TRBJ2-7
d_gene: -
CDR3nt: TGCGCCAGCAGCCACTCGGGACAGACCTGGCGGGGAACCTACGAGCAGTACTTC
CDR3aa: CASSHSGQTWRGTYEQYF

v_gene: TRBV10-3
abundance: -
len: 19
j_gene: TRBJ1-2
d_gene: TRBD1
CDR3nt: TGTGCCATCAGTGAGTCAAGGATTTGGAGGGGGCGCGAAGAAAAAGGCTACACCTTC
CDR3aa: CAISESRIWRGREEKGYTF

v_gene: TRBV5-6
abundance: -
len: 13
j_gene: TRBJ1-2
d_gene: -
CDR3nt: TGTGCCAGCAGCCTGGGCGGCGACTATGGCTACACCTTC
CDR3aa: CASSLGGDYGYTF

v_gene: TRBV12-3/TRBV12-4
abundance: -
len: 13
j_gene: TRBJ2-1
d_gene: -
CDR3nt: TGTGCCAGCAGTTCGGAGGCAGACGATGAGCAGTTCTTC
CDR3aa: CASSSEADDEQFF

v_gene: TRBV4-3
abundance: -
len: 17
j_gene: TRBJ2-7
d_gene: TRBD1
CDR3nt: TGCGCCAGCAGCCAGGCCACTTCGGACAGGGGCGAAAACGAGCAGTACTTC
CDR3aa: CASSQATSDRGENEQYF

v_gene: TRBV27
abundance: -
len: 13
j_gene: TRBJ1-2
d_gene: -
CDR3nt: TGTGCCAGCAGTTTCAACAGGTTCTATGGCTACACCTTC
CDR3aa: CASSFNRFYGYTF

v_gene: TRBV5-1
abundance: -
len: 13
j_gene: TRBJ2-2
d_gene: -
CDR3nt: TGCGCCAGCAGCTTGAGCGGGACCGGGGAGCTGTTTTTT
CDR3aa: CASSLSGTGELFF

v_gene: TRBV19
abundance: -
len: 13
j_gene: TRBJ2-1
d_gene: -
CDR3nt: TGTGCCAGTAGTCCTCGAGGAGTCCATGAGCAGTTCTTC
CDR3aa: CASSPRGVHEQFF

v_gene: TRBV11-2
abundance: -
len: 14
j_gene: TRBJ2-1
d_gene: -
CDR3nt: TGTGCCAGCAGCTTAGCTGGACTTTACAATGAGCAGTTCTTC
CDR3aa: CASSLAGLYNEQFF

v_gene: TRBV9
abundance: -
len: 16
j_gene: TRBJ2-5
d_gene: TRBD2
CDR3nt: TGTGCCAGCAGCGTACCCTCGGGGGGAGGTGGCGAGACCCAGTACTTC
CDR3aa: CASSVPSGGGGETQYF

v_gene: TRBV4-2
abundance: -
len: 16
j_gene: TRBJ1-5
d_gene: -
CDR3nt: TGTGCCAGCAGCCACGAGCCCGACACTAGCAATCAGCCCCAGCATTTT
CDR3aa: CASSHEPDTSNQPQHF

v_gene: TRBV30
abundance: -
len: 13
j_gene: TRBJ1-2
d_gene: TRBD1
CDR3nt: TGTGCCTGGGTGGGGACAGGGGTCTATGGCTACACCTTC
CDR3aa: CAWVGTGVYGYTF

v_gene: TRBV7-8
abundance: -
len: 15
j_gene: TRBJ2-7
d_gene: -
CDR3nt: TGTGCCAGCAGCTTAGGGCCAGCCGAGGCCTACGAGCAGTACTTC
CDR3aa: CASSLGPAEAYEQYF

v_gene: TRBV7-2
abundance: once
len: 18
j_gene: TRBJ2-5
d_gene: TRBD2
CDR3nt: TGTGCCAGCAGCCTATCCGGGACTAGCGGGGCGAAGCGAGAGACCCAGTACTTC
CDR3aa: CASSLSGTSGAKRETQYF

v_gene: TRBV7-2
abundance: -
len: 16
j_gene: TRBJ2-3
d_gene: TRBD2
CDR3nt: TGTGCCAGCAGCTTAGTGGTAGCGGGGCACACAGATACGCAGTATTTT
CDR3aa: CASSLVVAGHTDTQYF

v_gene: TRBV10-3
abundance: few
len: 14
j_gene: TRBJ1-6
d_gene: -
CDR3nt: TGTGCCATCAGTGAAGGCAGGGGTGCTTCACCCCTCCACTTT
CDR3aa: CAISEGRGASPLHF

v_gene: TRBV19
abundance: -
len: 14
j_gene: TRBJ1-5
d_gene: -
CDR3nt: TGTGCCAGTAGTAGCGTTACCGGCAATCAGCCCCAGCATTTT
CDR3aa: CASSSVTGNQPQHF

v_gene: TRBV10-3
abundance: -
len: 14
j_gene: TRBJ2-1
d_gene: TRBD2
CDR3nt: TGTGCCATCAACCACGGCGGGGGGGACAATGAGCAGTTCTTC
CDR3aa: CAINHGGGDNEQFF

v_gene: TRBV9
abundance: -
len: 15
j_gene: TRBJ2-7
d_gene: TRBD1
CDR3nt: TGTGCCAGCAGCGTAGGACAGGGGGGAGCCTACGAGCAGTACTTC
CDR3aa: CASSVGQGGAYEQYF